This paragraph covers one T cell receptor (beta chain) sequence. The data stem from a study of blood T cell repertoires in COVID-19. Study summary: Spain, Italy and the United States supplied samples that represented acute and convalescent COVID-19. The analysed material was cDNA or gDNA that came from T cells, B-cell-depleted T cells, or PBMCs.

Losses at the gene ends were 4 bases for V and 2 bases for J; bases not matched to a gene: 8. The CDR3 is made up of 17 amino acids. Germline V gene sequence: CDR1 SGHAT, CDR2 FQNNGV. Per the authors' pipeline: Reference gene primer amplification in the assay estimated nucleated cell counts. Profiled with immunoSEQ multiplex PCR; TCRdb holds only in-frame clones, not every one. Clone size and V and J calls were adopted from that table, with D and trimming inferred from the DNA. Among approximately 100,000 clones listed, over 75% were seen once. Material for sequencing was peripheral blood. The receptor was isolated from an older man with active or convalescent COVID-19. This chain links TRBV11-2 with TRBJ2-3, with TRBD2 matching over 11 bases. The CDR3 spells CASSSRLAGSFTDTQYF. CDR3 nucleotide sequence: TGTGCCAGCAGCTCGAGACTAGCGGGGTCTTTCACAGATACGCAGTATTTT.